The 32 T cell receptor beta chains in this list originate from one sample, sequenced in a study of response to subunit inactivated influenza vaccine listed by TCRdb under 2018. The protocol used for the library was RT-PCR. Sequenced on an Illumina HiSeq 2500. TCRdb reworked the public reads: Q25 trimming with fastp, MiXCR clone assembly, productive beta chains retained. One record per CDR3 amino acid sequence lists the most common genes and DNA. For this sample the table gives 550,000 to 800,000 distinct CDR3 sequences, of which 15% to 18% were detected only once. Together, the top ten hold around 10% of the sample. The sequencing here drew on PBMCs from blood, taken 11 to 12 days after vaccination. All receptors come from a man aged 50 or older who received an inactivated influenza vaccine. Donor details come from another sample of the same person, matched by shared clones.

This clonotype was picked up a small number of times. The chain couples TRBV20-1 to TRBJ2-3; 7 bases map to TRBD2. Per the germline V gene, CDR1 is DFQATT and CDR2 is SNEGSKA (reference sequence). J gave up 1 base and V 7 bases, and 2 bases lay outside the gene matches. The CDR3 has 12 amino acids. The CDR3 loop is CSGGGGTDTQYF. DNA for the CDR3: TGCAGTGGGGGGGGGGGCACAGATACGCAGTATTTT.

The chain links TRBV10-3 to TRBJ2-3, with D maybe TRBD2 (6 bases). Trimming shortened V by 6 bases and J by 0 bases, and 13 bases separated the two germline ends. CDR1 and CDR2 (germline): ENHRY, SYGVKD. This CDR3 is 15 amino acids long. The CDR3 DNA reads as TGTGCCATCAGGGTTAGCGGAGCTAGCACAGATACGCAGTATTTT. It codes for CAIRVSGASTDTQYF.

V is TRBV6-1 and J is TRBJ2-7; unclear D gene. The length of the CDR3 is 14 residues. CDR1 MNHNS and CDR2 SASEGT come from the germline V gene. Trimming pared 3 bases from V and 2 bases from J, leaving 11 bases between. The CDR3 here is CASSEADHTYEQYF. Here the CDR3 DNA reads TGTGCCAGCAGTGAGGCGGACCATACCTACGAGCAGTACTTC.

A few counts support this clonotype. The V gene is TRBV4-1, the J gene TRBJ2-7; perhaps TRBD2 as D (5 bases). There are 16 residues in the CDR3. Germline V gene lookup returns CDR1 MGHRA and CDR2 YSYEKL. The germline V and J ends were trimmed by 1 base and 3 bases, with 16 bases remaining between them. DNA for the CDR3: TGCGCCAGCAGCCAAGCAGAGGGTCTTAGTGGCTACGAGCAGTACTTC. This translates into CASSQAEGLSGYEQYF.

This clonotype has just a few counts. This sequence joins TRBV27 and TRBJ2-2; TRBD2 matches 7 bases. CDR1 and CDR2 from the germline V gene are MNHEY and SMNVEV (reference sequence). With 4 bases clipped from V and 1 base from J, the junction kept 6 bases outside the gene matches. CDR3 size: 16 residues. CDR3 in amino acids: CASSSAPGGNTGELFF. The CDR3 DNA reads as TGTGCCAGCAGTTCAGCCCCGGGGGGGAACACCGGGGAGCTGTTTTTT.

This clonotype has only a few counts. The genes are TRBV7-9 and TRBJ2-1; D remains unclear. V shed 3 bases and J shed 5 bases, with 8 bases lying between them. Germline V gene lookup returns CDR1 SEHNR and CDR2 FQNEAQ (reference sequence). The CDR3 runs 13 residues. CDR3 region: CASSLPRNNEQFF. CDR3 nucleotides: TGTGCCAGCAGCTTGCCTCGGAACAATGAGCAGTTCTTC.

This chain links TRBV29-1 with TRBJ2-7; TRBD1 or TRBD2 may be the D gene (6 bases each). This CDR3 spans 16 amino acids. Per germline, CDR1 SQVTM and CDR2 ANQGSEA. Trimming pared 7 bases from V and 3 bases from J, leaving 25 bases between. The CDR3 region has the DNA TGCAGCGCCAAGGGACTGGACAGCAGTAGCTACTACGAGCAGTACTTC. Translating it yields CSAKGLDSSSYYEQYF.

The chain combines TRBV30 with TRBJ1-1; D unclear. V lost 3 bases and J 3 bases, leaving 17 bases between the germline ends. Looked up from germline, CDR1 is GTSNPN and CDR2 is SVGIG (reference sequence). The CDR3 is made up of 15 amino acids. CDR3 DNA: TGTGCCTGGAGAGAGAGGGCCATCGGGGACACTGAAGCTTTCTTT. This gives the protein CAWRERAIGDTEAFF.

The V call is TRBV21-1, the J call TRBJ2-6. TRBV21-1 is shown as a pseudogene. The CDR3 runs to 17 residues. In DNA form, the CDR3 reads TGTGCCAGGATCATCCGTACCCGATTCTCTGGGGCCAACGTCCTGACTTTC. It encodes CARIIRTRFSGANVLTF.

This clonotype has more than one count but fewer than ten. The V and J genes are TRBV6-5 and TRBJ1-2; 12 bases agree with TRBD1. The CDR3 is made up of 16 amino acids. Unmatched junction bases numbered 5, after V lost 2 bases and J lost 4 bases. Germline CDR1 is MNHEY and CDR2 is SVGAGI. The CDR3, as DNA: TGTGCCAGCAGTTACGGAGGGACAGGGGGCGTCTATGGCTACACCTTC. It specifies CASSYGGTGGVYGYTF.

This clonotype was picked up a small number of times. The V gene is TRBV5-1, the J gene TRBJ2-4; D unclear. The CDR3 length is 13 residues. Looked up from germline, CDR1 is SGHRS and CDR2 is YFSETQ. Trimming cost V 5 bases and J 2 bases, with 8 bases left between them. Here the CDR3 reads CASSFGTKNIQYF. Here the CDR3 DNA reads TGCGCCAGCAGTTTTGGAACCAAAAACATTCAGTACTTC.

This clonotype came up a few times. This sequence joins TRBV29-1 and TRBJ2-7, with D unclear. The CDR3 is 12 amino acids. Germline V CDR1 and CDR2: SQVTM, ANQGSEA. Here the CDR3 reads CSVTFGNYEQYF. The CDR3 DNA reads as TGCAGTGTCACCTTTGGAAACTACGAGCAGTACTTC.

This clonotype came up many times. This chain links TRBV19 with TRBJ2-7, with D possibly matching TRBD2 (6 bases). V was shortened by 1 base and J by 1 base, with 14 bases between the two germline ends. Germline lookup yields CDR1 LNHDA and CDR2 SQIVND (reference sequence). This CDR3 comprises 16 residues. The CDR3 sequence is CASSIVGDSRSYEQYF. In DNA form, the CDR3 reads TGTGCCAGTAGTATAGTCGGGGACTCCAGATCCTACGAGCAGTACTTC.

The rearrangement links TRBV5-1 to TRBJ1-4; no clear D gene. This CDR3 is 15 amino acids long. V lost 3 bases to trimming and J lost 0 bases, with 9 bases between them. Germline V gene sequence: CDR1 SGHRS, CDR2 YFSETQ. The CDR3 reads CASSSYSATNEKLFF. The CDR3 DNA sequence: TGCGCCAGCAGCTCGTACAGTGCAACTAATGAAAAACTGTTTTTT.

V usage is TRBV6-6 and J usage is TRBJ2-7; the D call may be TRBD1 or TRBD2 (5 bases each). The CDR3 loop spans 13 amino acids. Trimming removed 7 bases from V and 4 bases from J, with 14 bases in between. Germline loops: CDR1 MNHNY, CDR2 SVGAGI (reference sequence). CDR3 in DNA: TGTGCCAGCAACCGGGACCAGTATTACGAGCAGTACTTC. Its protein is CASNRDQYYEQYF.

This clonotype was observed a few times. CDR3 DNA sequence: TGTGCCTGGAGGGGACAGGGGGCAACTGAAGCTTTCTTT. Its translation: CAWRGQGATEAFF. The chain is built from TRBV30 and TRBJ1-1; 12 bases match TRBD1. With V trimmed by 3 bases and J by 5 bases, 1 base remained unmatched. The CDR3 consists of 13 residues. Germline CDR1 GTSNPN, CDR2 SVGIG (reference sequence).

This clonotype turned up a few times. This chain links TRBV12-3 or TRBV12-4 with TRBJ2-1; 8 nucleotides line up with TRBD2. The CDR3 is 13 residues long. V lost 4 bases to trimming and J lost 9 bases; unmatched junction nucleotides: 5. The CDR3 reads CASSSTSVGEQFF. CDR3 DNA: TGTGCCAGCAGTTCGACTAGCGTCGGTGAGCAGTTCTTC.

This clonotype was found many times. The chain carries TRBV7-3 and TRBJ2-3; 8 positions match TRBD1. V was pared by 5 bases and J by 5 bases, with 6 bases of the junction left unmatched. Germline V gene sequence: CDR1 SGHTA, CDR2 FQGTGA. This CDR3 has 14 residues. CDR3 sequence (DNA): TGTGCCAGCAGCCCGGACAGGGCTGGAGATACGCAGTATTTT. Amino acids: CASSPDRAGDTQYF. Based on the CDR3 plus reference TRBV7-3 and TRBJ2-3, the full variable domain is GAGVSQTPSNKVTEKGKYVELRCDPISGHTALYWYRQSLGQGPEFLIYFQGTGAADDSGLPNDRFFAVRPEGSVSTLKIQRTERGDSAVYLCASSPDRAGDTQYFGPGTRLTVL.

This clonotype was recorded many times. DNA of the CDR3: TGTGCCAGCAGCTTAAGCGGGCTCGAGCAGTACTTC. It encodes CASSLSGLEQYF. This sequence joins TRBV7-9 and TRBJ2-7; tentatively, D is TRBD2 (6 bases). The CDR3 length is 12 residues. The germline CDR1 and CDR2 sequences are SEHNR and FQNEAQ (reference sequence). Trimming took off 2 bases at V and 6 bases at J, with 8 bases between the two ends.

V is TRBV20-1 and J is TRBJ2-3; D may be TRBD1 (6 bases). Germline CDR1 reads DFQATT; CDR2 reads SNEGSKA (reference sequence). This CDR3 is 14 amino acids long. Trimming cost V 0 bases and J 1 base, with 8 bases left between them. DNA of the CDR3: TGCAGTGCTAGAGACCCAGGGGGCACAGATACGCAGTATTTT. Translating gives CSARDPGGTDTQYF.

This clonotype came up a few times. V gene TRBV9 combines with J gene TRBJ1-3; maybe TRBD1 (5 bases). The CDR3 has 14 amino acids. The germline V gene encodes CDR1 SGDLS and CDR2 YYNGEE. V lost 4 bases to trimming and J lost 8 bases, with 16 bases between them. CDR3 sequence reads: CASSPGGSADTIYF. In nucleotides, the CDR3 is TGTGCCAGCAGCCCCGGGGGGAGTGCCGACACCATATATTTT.

DNA for the CDR3: TGTGCCAGCAGTTCCCTCCGACAGAACACCGGGGAGCTGTTTTTT. It is translated as CASSSLRQNTGELFF. The gene calls are TRBV12-3 or TRBV12-4 and TRBJ2-2; no reliable D call. Trimming left V 4 bases short and J 1 base short, with 10 bases between. The CDR3 consists of 15 residues.

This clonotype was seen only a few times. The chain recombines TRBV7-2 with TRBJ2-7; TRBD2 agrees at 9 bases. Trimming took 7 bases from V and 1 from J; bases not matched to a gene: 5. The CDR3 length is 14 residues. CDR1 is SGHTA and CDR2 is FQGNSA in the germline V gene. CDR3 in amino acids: CASTISGSSYEQYF. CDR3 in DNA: TGTGCCAGCACTATTAGCGGGAGTTCCTACGAGCAGTACTTC. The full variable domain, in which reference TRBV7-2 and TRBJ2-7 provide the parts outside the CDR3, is GAGVSQSPSNKVTEKGKDVELRCDPISGHTALYWYRQSLGQGLEFLIYFQGNSAPDKSGLPSDRFSAERTGGSVSTLTIQRTQQEDSAVYLCASTISGSSYEQYFGPGTRLTVT.

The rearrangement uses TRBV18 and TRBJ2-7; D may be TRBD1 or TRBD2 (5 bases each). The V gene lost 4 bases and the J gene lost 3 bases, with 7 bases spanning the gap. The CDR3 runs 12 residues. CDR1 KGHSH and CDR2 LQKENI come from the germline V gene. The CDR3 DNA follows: TGTGCCAGCTCACGGGGGTACTACGAGCAGTACTTC. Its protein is CASSRGYYEQYF.

For the CDR3, the DNA is TGCGCCAGCAGCCGGACGGAGGGCCCCCAAGAGACCCAGTACTTC. This codes for CASSRTEGPQETQYF. V usage is TRBV5-1 and J usage is TRBJ2-5; the D gene is possibly TRBD2 (6 bases). Trimming removed 4 bases from V and 1 base from J, with 14 bases in between. The CDR3 runs 15 residues. The germline gives CDR1 SGHRS, CDR2 YFSETQ.

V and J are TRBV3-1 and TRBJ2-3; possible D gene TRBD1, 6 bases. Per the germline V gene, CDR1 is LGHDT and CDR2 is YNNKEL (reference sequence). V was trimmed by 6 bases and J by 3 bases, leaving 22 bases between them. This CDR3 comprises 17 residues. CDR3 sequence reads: CASSRSGGAEGTDTQYF. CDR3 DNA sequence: TGTGCCAGCAGTCGTTCTGGGGGCGCCGAAGGGACAGATACGCAGTATTTT.

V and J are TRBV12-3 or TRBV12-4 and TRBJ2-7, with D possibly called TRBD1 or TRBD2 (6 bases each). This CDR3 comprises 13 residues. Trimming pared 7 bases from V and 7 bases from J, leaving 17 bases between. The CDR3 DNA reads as TGTGCCAGCACCGACAGGCGAGCGGGTGAGCAGTACTTC. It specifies CASTDRRAGEQYF.

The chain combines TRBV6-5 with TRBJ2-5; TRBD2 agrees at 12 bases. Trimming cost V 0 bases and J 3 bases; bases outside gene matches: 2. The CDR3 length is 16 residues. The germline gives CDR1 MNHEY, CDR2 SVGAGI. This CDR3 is CASSYSGLAGKETQYF. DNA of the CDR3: TGTGCCAGCAGTTACTCTGGACTAGCGGGGAAAGAGACCCAGTACTTC.

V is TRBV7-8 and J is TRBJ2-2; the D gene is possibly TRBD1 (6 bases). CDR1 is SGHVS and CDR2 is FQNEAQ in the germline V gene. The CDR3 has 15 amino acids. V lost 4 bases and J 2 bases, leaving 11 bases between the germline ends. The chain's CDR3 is CASSWPGHNTGELFF. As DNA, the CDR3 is TGTGCCAGCAGCTGGCCGGGACATAACACCGGGGAGCTGTTTTTT.

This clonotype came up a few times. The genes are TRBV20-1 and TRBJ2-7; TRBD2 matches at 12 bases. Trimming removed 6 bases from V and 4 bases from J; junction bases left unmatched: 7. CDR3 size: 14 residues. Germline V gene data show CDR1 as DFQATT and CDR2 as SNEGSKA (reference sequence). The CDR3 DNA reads TGCAGTGCAGAGAGGACTAGCGGGACTTACGAGCAGTACTTC. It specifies CSAERTSGTYEQYF.

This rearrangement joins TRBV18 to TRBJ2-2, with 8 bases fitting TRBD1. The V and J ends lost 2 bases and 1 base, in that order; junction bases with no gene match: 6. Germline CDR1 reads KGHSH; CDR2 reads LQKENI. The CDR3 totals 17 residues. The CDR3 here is CASSPIFGTGNTGELFF. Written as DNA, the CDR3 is TGTGCCAGCTCACCAATCTTTGGGACAGGGAACACCGGGGAGCTGTTTTTT. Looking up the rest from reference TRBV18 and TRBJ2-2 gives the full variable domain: NAGVMQNPRHLVRRRGQEARLRCSPMKGHSHVYWYRQLPEEGLKFMVYLQKENIIDESGMPKERFSAEFPKEGPSILRIQQVVRGDSAAYFCASSPIFGTGNTGELFFGEGSRLTVL.

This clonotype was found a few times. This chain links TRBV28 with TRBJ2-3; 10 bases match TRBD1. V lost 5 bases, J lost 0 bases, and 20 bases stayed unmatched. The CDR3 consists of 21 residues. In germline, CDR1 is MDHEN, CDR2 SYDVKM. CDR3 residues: CASSDWLGTGAPLNSTDTQYF. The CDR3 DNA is TGTGCCAGCAGTGATTGGCTCGGGACAGGGGCGCCTCTCAATAGCACAGATACGCAGTATTTT.